Sequencing of this T cell receptor beta chain was carried out in a study of blood T cell repertoires in COVID-19. Some clones are missing from TCRdb's copy, which holds only in-frame ones; the method was immunoSEQ multiplex PCR. This sample carries around 100,000 clones, just under 80% of them seen once, and the ten largest clones take roughly 31%. In germline, CDR1 is MGHDK, CDR2 SYGVNS. This CDR3 has 13 amino acids. V shed 3 bases and J 7 bases; nucleotides not matched to a gene: 3. This receptor was identified in a man between 65 and 79 years old with active or convalescent COVID-19. The sample consisted of peripheral blood. This chain links TRBV25-1 with TRBJ2-1, with 7 nucleotides matching TRBD1. In DNA form, the CDR3 reads TGTGCCAGCAGTGACTACAGGGGAAATGAGCAGTTCTTC. This codes for CASSDYRGNEQFF.